This T cell receptor beta chain was obtained from a study of T-cell reconstitution after alpha-beta-depleted transplantation in children. Findings of the study overall: From surviving recipient T cells and thymic progenitors came the high day-60 TCRbeta diversity observed in some patients. Two months or so post-transplant, alpha-beta T cells reportedly derived from several hundred expanded graft clones.

The CDR3 has 14 amino acids. The ends were cut back, 1 base at V and 4 bases at J, with 13 bases in the middle. The germline gives CDR1 GTSNPN, CDR2 SVGIG (reference sequence). The authors prepared the TCRbeta library with unique molecular identifiers. TCRdb processed the PCR reads anew with MiXCR; each CDR3 protein has one entry. The profile shows nearly 350,000 distinct CDR3 sequences, under 20% of them singletons. This clonotype appeared a few times. Its specificity is not known. The receptor was isolated from a male patient between 2 and 15 years old who had a stem cell transplant for acute lymphoblastic leukemia, so the T cells may come from the graft donor. Specimen: PBMCs, mostly from graft donor cells, collected 360 days after TCRalphabeta/CD19-depleted stem cell transplant. V is TRBV30 and J is TRBJ1-2; D gene ambiguous. CDR3 in DNA: TGTGCCTGGAGTGAGTGGCGCAGCACCTATGGCTACACCTTC. It encodes CAWSEWRSTYGYTF.